The 19 T cell receptor beta chains reported below all come from one sample, sequenced in a study of T cell repertoires in cytomegalovirus infection (dated by TCRdb to the late 2010s). These receptors have no identified antigens. In light of the paper, this sample's treatment or condition label describes: in vitro stimulation with specific CMV peptide epitopes to enrich CMV-specific T cells. For sequencing, an Illumina HiSeq 1500 was employed. TCRdb reprocessed the public reads (quality trimming at Q25 with fastp, clone calling with MiXCR) and kept in-frame beta chains. Rows with one shared CDR3 protein collapse into an entry with the most common genes and DNA. The sample data list fewer than 1,000,000 distinct CDR3 sequences, and 25% to 40% of these were observed just once. The ten biggest clones cover roughly 12% of the sample. Material: cultured CD8+ T cells from PBMCs, obtained from culture after CMV antigen stimulation. Every receptor here comes from a human donor in good health (CMV status not recorded). Some clones in this sample may be carry-over from other donors' samples.

The sample holds a few counts of this clonotype. The rearrangement joins TRBV2 to TRBJ2-7; unclear D gene. The V end lost 4 bases, the J end lost 4 bases, and 11 bases lay between the germline ends. The CDR3 covers 13 residues. Germline V gene data show CDR1 as SNHLY and CDR2 as FYNNEI. CDR3 sequence reads: CASSVLEGYEQYV. CDR3 nucleotides: TGTGCCAGCAGTGTCCTCGAAGGGTACGAGCAGTACGTC.

This clonotype was seen more than once but under ten times. The chain carries TRBV27 and TRBJ2-1, with a tentative D call TRBD1 (6 bases). Trimming took off 5 bases at V and 6 bases at J, with 17 bases between the two ends. The CDR3 consists of 15 residues. Germline CDR1 is MNHEY and CDR2 is SMNVEV (reference sequence). The CDR3 protein is CASSTPGVAINEQFF. CDR3 coding DNA: TGTGCCAGCAGTACGCCAGGGGTCGCGATCAATGAGCAGTTCTTC.

This clonotype was counted only a few times. The chain combines TRBV27 with TRBJ2-3, with 7 bases fitting TRBD2. Trimming cost V 10 bases and J 3 bases; bases outside gene matches: 10. From germline, CDR1 is MNHEY and CDR2 SMNVEV (reference sequence). The CDR3 is 14 amino acids. CDR3 amino acids: CATKPLADTDTQYF. As DNA, the CDR3 is TGTGCCACTAAACCTCTAGCGGATACAGATACGCAGTATTTT.

This chain links TRBV7-9 with TRBJ1-2, with TRBD1 matching 9 bases. Germline assignment: CDR1 SEHNR and CDR2 FQNEAQ (reference sequence). V was clipped by 2 bases and J by 4 bases; unmatched bases: 5. This CDR3 region has 15 residues. The CDR3 nucleotides read TGTGCCAGCAGCTTACTCTCACAGGGGGCCTATGGCTACACCTTC. It yields the protein CASSLLSQGAYGYTF.

In this sample, this clonotype turned up a few times. V gene TRBV5-4 combines with J gene TRBJ2-1; D may be TRBD1 (5 bases). The CDR3 length is 14 residues. The germline V and J ends were trimmed by 5 bases and 4 bases, with 13 bases remaining between them. Germline CDR1 is SGHNT and CDR2 is YYREEE (reference sequence). The chain's CDR3 is CASRASGIYNEQFF. CDR3 in DNA: TGTGCCAGCAGAGCGTCAGGGATTTACAATGAGCAGTTCTTC.

This clonotype turned up a few times. V and J are TRBV6-1 and TRBJ1-6; TRBD1 matches 7 bases. The length of the CDR3 is 16 residues. The germline gives CDR1 MNHNS, CDR2 SASEGT. V lost 8 bases, J lost 6 bases, and 13 bases stayed unmatched. The CDR3 sequence: CASSFAQGFGNSPLHF. The DNA for the CDR3 is TGTGCCAGCTCATTCGCACAGGGGTTCGGTAATTCACCCCTCCACTTT.

The sample holds a few counts of this clonotype. The chain links TRBV10-3 to TRBJ2-7; the D is unclear. The V and J ends lost 2 bases and 6 bases respectively, with 11 bases between them. This CDR3 contains 13 residues. The germline CDR1 and CDR2 sequences are ENHRY and SYGVKD. The CDR3 coding sequence is TGTGCCATCAGTGAGGTAGGCAGTTCCGAGCAGTACGTC. Translated: CAISEVGSSEQYV.

The CDR3 sequence: CSVEPPDRTSYNEQFF. CDR3 DNA sequence: TGCAGCGTTGAACCCCCGGACAGGACATCCTACAATGAGCAGTTCTTC. The chain couples TRBV29-1 to TRBJ2-1; 7 nucleotides match TRBD1. Germline V gene lookup returns CDR1 SQVTM and CDR2 ANQGSEA. The J segment lost 1 base and the V segment lost 2 bases, leaving 8 bases of the junction unmatched. There are 16 residues in the CDR3.

The rearrangement links TRBV7-9 to TRBJ1-2; 10 nucleotides agree with TRBD1. Germline CDR1 SEHNR, CDR2 FQNEAQ (reference sequence). CDR3 length: 16 residues. With V trimmed by 4 bases and J by 4 bases, 9 bases remained unmatched. This chain's CDR3 is CASSSPTGGARYGYTF. In DNA form, the CDR3 reads TGTGCCAGCAGCTCCCCGACAGGGGGCGCGCGCTATGGCTACACCTTC.

This clonotype has more than one count but fewer than ten. The chain employs TRBV19 and TRBJ1-5; D gene ambiguous. Trimming shortened V by 3 bases and J by 0 bases, and 12 bases separated the two germline ends. The CDR3 has 16 amino acids. The germline gives CDR1 LNHDA, CDR2 SQIVND (reference sequence). CDR3 bases: TGTGCCAGTAGTATGGGTAGGGCCGATAGCAATCAGCCCCAGCATTTT. It specifies CASSMGRADSNQPQHF.

This chain connects TRBV13 to TRBJ2-5; unclear D gene. The V end was cut by 5 bases, the J end by 2 bases, with 12 bases between. Per germline, CDR1 PRHDT and CDR2 FYEKMQ (reference sequence). This CDR3 spans 14 amino acids. CDR3 coding DNA: TGTGCCAGCAGCCCAATAGGAGTACAAGAGACCCAGTACTTC. It yields the protein CASSPIGVQETQYF.

This clonotype was observed many times. This chain links TRBV7-6 with TRBJ1-1; the D gene is possibly TRBD1 (5 bases). Trimming cost V 1 base and J 7 bases, with 7 bases left between them. The germline gives CDR1 SGHVS, CDR2 FNYEAQ. This CDR3 is 12 amino acids long. The CDR3 spells CASSLEGLEAFF. The DNA for the CDR3 is TGTGCCAGCAGCTTAGAGGGACTTGAAGCTTTCTTT.

The rearrangement joins TRBV29-1 to TRBJ2-1, with 7 bases aligning to TRBD1. With 2 bases clipped from V and 3 bases from J, the junction kept 4 bases outside the gene matches. Germline CDR1 reads SQVTM; CDR2 reads ANQGSEA. This CDR3 comprises 14 residues. This chain's CDR3 is CSVESGDSYNEQFF. DNA for the CDR3: TGCAGCGTTGAATCCGGGGACAGCTACAATGAGCAGTTCTTC.

The rearrangement uses TRBV5-6 and TRBJ1-1, with 9 bases matching TRBD1. V lost 4 bases and J lost 7; bases outside the gene matches: 8. This CDR3 has 14 residues. Germline V gives CDR1 SGHDT, CDR2 YYEEEE. For the CDR3, the DNA is TGTGCCAGCAGCCCGGACAGGGGCGGCATTGAAGCTTTCTTT. It specifies CASSPDRGGIEAFF. Filled out from reference TRBV5-6 and TRBJ1-1, the complete variable domain reads DAGVTQSPTHLIKTRGQQVTLRCSPKSGHDTVSWYQQALGQGPQFIFQYYEEEERQRGNFPDRFSGHQFPNYSSELNVNALLLGDSALYLCASSPDRGGIEAFFGQGTRLTVV.

V gene TRBV19 combines with J gene TRBJ1-1; D unresolved. Germline V gene lookup returns CDR1 LNHDA and CDR2 SQIVND (reference sequence). Trimming removed 2 bases from V and 1 base from J, with 11 bases in between. This CDR3 is built from 15 residues. The CDR3 DNA sequence: TGTGCCAGTAGTATACCTGGACGGACGAACACTGAAGCTTTCTTT. Protein sequence: CASSIPGRTNTEAFF.

The V gene is TRBV9, the J gene TRBJ2-5, with D possibly matching TRBD1 (5 bases). V was trimmed by 0 bases and J by 6 bases, leaving 6 bases between them. In germline, CDR1 is SGDLS, CDR2 YYNGEE. CDR3 size: 12 residues. The CDR3 is CASSVEGKTQYF. The CDR3 DNA sequence: TGTGCCAGCAGCGTAGAGGGGAAGACCCAGTACTTC.

The CDR3 is CASTLRGRQDSPLHF. The CDR3 coding sequence is TGTGCCAGTACCCTAAGGGGGAGGCAAGACTCACCCCTCCACTTT. The chain employs TRBV19 and TRBJ1-6, with D tentatively TRBD1 (6 bases). The V gene's germline CDR1 is LNHDA and CDR2 SQIVND (reference sequence). The CDR3 runs 15 residues. The V end was cut by 7 bases, the J end by 10 bases, with 20 bases between.

This clonotype was observed a few times. The chain combines TRBV20-1 with TRBJ1-1; a weak D match, TRBD1 (5 bases). The CDR3 is made up of 14 amino acids. V lost 0 bases to trimming and J lost 5 bases, with 13 bases between them. CDR1 and CDR2 from the germline V gene are DFQATT and SNEGSKA (reference sequence). CDR3 sequence reads: CSARERGQGTEAFF. CDR3 coding DNA: TGCAGTGCTAGAGAGCGCGGGCAGGGAACTGAAGCTTTCTTT.

Ten or more counts support this clonotype. This chain joins TRBV18 and TRBJ2-7, with TRBD2 matching 7 bases. Germline V gene lookup returns CDR1 KGHSH and CDR2 LQKENI. The junction had 8 bases not matched to a gene; V was cut back by 6 bases and J by 3 bases. CDR3 size: 14 residues. The CDR3 here is CASSADGGIYEQYF. The CDR3 bases are TGTGCCAGCTCCGCTGACGGGGGGATCTACGAGCAGTACTTC.